The present TCR beta chain was sequenced within a study of T cells in Graves' hyperthyroidism and ophthalmopathy. Overall study results and limits: Most thyroid clonotypes expanded above 0.001 were also detected in blood. Stable hyperthyroidism was told apart from ophthalmopathy by a model built on 13 V-J features. The model made its ophthalmopathy prediction, and onset followed a median roughly 6.5 months later.

Germline lookup yields CDR1 LNHDA and CDR2 SQIVND (reference sequence). Losses at the gene ends were 2 bases for V and 2 bases for J; bases not matched to a gene: 8. The length of the CDR3 is 16 residues. This clonotype was seen a few times. Its antigen is unknown. Clinical symptoms, serum thyroxine, TRAb, thyroid ultrasound and orbital computed tomography established diagnosis. TCR beta CDR3 regions were amplified from RNA. HTBI primers were employed in a first-round RT-PCR of the TCR CDR3. TCRdb ran MiXCR on the multiplex PCR reads and lists one entry per CDR3 protein. Among 250,000 to 300,000 distinct CDR3 sequences listed, approximately 13% were seen once.

This chain uses TRBV19 with TRBJ1-1; 7 bases line up with TRBD1. Sequencing used blood. This receptor was identified in a woman in her forties with Graves' hyperthyroidism. The CDR3: CASSITRGGRNTEAFF. The DNA for the CDR3 is TGTGCCAGTAGTATAACGCGAGGGGGCCGCAACACTGAAGCTTTCTTT.